This T cell receptor (beta chain) was sequenced in a study of regulatory T cells in long-lasting Graves disease. This sample's time point: newly diagnosed GD, antithyroid drugs for less than 3 months. From PBMCs, RNA was extracted and then used to make the TCR library. The V segment lost 4 bases and the J segment 2 bases; nucleotides outside the gene matches: 8. The CDR3 covers 16 residues. Germline CDR1 reads SGHRS; CDR2 reads YFSETQ. Arm-PCR of CDR3 regions and iRepertoire HTBI primers were the basis on which TCR beta libraries were built. One entry per CDR3 protein, called by TCRdb with MiXCR from the multiplex PCR reads. Of approximately 300,000 distinct CDR3 sequences in the sample, over 15% were seen once.

The receptor was isolated from a female donor with Graves disease. Here the sequenced sample was peripheral blood mononuclear cells (PBMCs), taken at new diagnosis, from a patient treated with antithyroid drugs. The genes are TRBV5-1 and TRBJ1-5, with 8 bases identical to TRBD1. CDR3 residues: CASSPGQGGGNQPQHF. The CDR3 DNA reads TGCGCCAGCAGCCCTGGACAGGGCGGTGGCAATCAGCCCCAGCATTTT.